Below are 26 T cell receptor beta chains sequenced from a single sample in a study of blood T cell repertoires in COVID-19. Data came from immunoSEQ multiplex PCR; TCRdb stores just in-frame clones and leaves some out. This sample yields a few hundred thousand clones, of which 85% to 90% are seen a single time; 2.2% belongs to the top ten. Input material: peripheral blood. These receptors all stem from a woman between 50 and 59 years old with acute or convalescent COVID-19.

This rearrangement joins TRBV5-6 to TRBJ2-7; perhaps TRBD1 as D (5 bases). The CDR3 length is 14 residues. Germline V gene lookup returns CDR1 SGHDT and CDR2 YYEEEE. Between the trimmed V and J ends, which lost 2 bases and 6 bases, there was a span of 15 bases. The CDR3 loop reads CASSLGQGSGEQYF. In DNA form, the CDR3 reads TGTGCCAGCAGCTTAGGGCAGGGTTCGGGCGAGCAGTACTTC.

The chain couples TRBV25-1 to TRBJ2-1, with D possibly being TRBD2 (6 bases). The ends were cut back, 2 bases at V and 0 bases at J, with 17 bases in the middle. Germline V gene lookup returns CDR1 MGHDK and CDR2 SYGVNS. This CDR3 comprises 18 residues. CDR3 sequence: CASSETVRDLSSYNEQFF. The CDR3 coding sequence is TGTGCCAGCAGTGAAACCGTGCGGGACTTGAGCTCCTACAATGAGCAGTTCTTC.

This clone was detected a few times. The CDR3 DNA reads as TGTGCCACCAGCACCGGACAGGGAAAAGACAATGAGCAGTTCTTC. Amino acid sequence: CATSTGQGKDNEQFF. The rearrangement uses TRBV15 and TRBJ2-1, with 8 positions matching TRBD1. Germline CDR1 reads LNHNV; CDR2 reads YYDKDF (reference sequence). The CDR3 has 15 residues. With V trimmed by 4 bases and J by 5 bases, 7 bases remained unmatched.

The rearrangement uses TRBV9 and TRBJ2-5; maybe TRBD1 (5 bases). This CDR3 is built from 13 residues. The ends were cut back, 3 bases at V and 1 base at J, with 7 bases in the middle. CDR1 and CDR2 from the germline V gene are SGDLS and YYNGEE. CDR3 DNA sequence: TGTGCCAGCAGCGCCCAGGGCCAAGAGACCCAGTACTTC. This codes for CASSAQGQETQYF.

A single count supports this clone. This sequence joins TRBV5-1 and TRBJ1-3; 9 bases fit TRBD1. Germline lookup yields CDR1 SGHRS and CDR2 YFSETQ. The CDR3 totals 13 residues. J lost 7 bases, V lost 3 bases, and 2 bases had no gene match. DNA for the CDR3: TGCGCCAGCAGCTCGGGACAGGGCAACACCATATATTTT. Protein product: CASSSGQGNTIYF.

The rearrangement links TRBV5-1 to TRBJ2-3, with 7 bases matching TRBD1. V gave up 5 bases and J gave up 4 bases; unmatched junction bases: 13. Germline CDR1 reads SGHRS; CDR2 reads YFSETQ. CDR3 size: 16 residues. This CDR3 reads CASRRGDRARADTQYF. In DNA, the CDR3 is TGCGCCAGCAGAAGAGGAGACAGGGCAAGGGCAGATACGCAGTATTTT.

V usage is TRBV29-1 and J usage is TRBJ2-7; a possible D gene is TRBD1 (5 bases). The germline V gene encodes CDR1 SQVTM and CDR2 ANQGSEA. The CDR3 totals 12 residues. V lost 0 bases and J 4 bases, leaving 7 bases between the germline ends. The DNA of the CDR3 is TGCAGCGTTGAAGAGGACACTTACGAGCAGTACTTC. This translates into CSVEEDTYEQYF.

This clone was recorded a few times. The CDR3 reads CASSPGPSYEQYF. For the CDR3, the DNA is TGTGCCAGCAGCCCAGGGCCCTCCTACGAGCAGTACTTC. This chain links TRBV7-9 with TRBJ2-7; a possible D gene is TRBD1 (5 bases). The V end lost 5 bases, the J end lost 0 bases, and 8 bases lay between the germline ends. CDR3 size: 13 residues. CDR1 and CDR2 (germline): SEHNR, FQNEAQ (reference sequence). Based on the CDR3 plus reference TRBV7-9 and TRBJ2-7, the full variable domain is DTGVSQNPRHKITKRGQNVTFRCDPISEHNRLYWYRQTLGQGPEFLTYFQNEAQLEKSRLLSDRFSAERPKGSFSTLEIQRTEQGDSAMYLCASSPGPSYEQYFGPGTRLTVT.

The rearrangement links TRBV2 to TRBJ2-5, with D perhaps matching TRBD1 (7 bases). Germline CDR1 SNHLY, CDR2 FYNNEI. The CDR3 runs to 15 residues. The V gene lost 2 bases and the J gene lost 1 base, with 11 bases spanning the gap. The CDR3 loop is CASSEFQGGQETQYF. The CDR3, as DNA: TGTGCCAGCAGTGAATTTCAGGGGGGCCAAGAGACCCAGTACTTC.

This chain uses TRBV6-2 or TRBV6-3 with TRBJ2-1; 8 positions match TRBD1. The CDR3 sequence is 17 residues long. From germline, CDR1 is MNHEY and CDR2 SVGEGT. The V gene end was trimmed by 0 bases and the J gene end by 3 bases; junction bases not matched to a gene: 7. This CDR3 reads CASSYSLTGEGYNEQFF. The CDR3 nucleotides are TGTGCCAGCAGTTACTCCCTGACAGGGGAAGGCTACAATGAGCAGTTCTTC.

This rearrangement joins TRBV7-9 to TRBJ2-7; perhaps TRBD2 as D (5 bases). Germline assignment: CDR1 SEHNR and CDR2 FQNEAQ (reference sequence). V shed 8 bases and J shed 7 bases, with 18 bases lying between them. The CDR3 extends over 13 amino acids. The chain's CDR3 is CASAGLATGEQYF. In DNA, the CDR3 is TGTGCCAGCGCCGGACTGGCCACGGGGGAGCAGTACTTC.

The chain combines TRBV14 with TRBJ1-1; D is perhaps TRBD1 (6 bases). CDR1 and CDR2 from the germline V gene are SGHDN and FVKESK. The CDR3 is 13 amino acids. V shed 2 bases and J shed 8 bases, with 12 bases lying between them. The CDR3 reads CASSQRQAPEAFF. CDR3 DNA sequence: TGTGCCAGCAGCCAAAGACAGGCCCCGGAAGCTTTCTTT.

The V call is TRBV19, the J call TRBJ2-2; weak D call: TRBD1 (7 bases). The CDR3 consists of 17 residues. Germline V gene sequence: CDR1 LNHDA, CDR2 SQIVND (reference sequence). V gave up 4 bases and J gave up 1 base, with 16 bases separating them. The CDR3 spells CASSNRQGGGNTGELFF. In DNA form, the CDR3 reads TGTGCCAGTAGTAACCGACAGGGAGGAGGGAACACCGGGGAGCTGTTTTTT.

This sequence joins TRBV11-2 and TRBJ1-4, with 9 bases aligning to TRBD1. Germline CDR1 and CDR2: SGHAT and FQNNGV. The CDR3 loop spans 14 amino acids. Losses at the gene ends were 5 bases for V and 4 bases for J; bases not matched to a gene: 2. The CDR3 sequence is CASSPGQGNEKLFF. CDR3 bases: TGTGCCAGCAGCCCGGGACAGGGTAATGAAAAACTGTTTTTT.

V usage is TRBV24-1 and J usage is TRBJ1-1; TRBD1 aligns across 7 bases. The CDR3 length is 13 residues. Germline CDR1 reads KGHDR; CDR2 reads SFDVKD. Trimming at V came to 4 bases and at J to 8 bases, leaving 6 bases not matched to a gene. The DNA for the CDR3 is TGTGCCACCAGTGACCCCGACAGGGCCGAAGCTTTCTTT. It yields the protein CATSDPDRAEAFF.

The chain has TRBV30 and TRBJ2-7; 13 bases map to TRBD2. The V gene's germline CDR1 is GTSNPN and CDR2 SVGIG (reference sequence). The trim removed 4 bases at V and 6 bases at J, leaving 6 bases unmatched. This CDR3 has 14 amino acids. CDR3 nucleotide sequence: TGTGCCTGGACCGCTGGACTAGCGGGAGCCGAGCAGTACTTC. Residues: CAWTAGLAGAEQYF.

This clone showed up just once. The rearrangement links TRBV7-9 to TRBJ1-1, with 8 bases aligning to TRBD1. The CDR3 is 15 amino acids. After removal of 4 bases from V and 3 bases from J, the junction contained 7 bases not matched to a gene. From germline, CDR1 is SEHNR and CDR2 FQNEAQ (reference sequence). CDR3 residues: CASSSGQVGDTEAFF. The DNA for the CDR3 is TGTGCCAGCAGCTCGGGACAGGTGGGGGACACTGAAGCTTTCTTT.

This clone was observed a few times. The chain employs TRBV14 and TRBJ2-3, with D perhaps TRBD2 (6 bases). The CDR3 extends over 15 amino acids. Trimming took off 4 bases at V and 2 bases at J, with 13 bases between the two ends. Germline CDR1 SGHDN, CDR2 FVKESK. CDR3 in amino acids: CASSPGLAYTDTQYF. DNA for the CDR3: TGTGCCAGCAGCCCTGGGCTAGCGTACACAGATACGCAGTATTTT.

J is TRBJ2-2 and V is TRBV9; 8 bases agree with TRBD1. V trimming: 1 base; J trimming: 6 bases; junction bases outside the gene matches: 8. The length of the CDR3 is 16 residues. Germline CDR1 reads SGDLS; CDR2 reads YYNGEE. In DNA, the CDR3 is TGTGCCAGCAGCGTACGGGGACAGGACTATCCCGGGGAGCTGTTTTTT. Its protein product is CASSVRGQDYPGELFF.

CDR3 region: CASSLQGGTEAFF. CDR3 in DNA: TGTGCCAGCAGTCTACAGGGAGGGACTGAAGCTTTCTTT. The V and J genes are TRBV12-3 or TRBV12-4 and TRBJ1-1; a possible D gene is TRBD1 (6 bases). The CDR3 covers 13 residues. V was pared by 5 bases and J by 5 bases, with 12 bases between.

CDR3: CSVALTSGSTDTQYF. In DNA form, the CDR3 reads TGCAGCGTTGCACTAACTAGCGGGAGTACAGATACGCAGTATTTT. This rearrangement joins TRBV29-1 to TRBJ2-3; TRBD2 matches 11 bases. CDR3 size: 15 residues. V was pared by 4 bases and J by 3 bases, with 6 bases of the junction left unmatched. CDR1 is SQVTM, CDR2 ANQGSEA, per germline.

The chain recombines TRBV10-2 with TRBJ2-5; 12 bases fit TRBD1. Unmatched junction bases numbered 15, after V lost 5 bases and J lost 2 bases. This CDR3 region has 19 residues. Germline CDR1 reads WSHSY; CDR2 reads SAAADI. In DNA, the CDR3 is TGCGCCAGCAGTCAGGGAAGGGGGACAGGGGGCTTTTGGCAAGAGACCCAGTACTTC. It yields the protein CASSQGRGTGGFWQETQYF.

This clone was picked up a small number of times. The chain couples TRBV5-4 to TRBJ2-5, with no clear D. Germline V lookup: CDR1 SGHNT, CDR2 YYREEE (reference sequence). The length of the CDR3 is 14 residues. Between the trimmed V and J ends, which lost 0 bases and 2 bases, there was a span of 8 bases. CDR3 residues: CASSLGQAQETQYF. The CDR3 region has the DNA TGTGCCAGCAGCTTGGGGCAGGCACAAGAGACCCAGTACTTC. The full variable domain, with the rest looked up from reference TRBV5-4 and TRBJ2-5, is ETGVTQSPTHLIKTRGQQVTLRCSSQSGHNTVSWYQQALGQGPQFIFQYYREEENGRGNFPPRFSGLQFPNYSSELNVNALELDDSALYLCASSLGQAQETQYFGPGTRLLVL.

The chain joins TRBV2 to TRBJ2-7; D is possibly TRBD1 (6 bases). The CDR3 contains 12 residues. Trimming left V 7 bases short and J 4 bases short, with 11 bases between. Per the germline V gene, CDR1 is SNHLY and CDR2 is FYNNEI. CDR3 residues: CASIYREYEQYF. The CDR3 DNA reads TGTGCCAGCATCTACAGGGAGTACGAGCAGTACTTC.

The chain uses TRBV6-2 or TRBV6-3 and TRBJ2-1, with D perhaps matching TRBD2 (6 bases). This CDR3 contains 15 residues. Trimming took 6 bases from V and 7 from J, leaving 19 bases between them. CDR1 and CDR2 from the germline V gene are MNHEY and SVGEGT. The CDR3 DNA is TGTGCCAGCAGCCCCGCGCGGGGCATGGGAAATGAGCAGTTCTTC. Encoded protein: CASSPARGMGNEQFF.

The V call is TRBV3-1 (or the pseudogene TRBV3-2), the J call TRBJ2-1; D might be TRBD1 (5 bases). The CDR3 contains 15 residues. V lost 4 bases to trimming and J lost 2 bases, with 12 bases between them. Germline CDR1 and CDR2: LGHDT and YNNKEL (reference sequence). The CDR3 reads CASSPGRVPYNEQFF. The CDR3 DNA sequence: TGTGCCAGCAGCCCCGGCAGGGTACCCTACAATGAGCAGTTCTTC.